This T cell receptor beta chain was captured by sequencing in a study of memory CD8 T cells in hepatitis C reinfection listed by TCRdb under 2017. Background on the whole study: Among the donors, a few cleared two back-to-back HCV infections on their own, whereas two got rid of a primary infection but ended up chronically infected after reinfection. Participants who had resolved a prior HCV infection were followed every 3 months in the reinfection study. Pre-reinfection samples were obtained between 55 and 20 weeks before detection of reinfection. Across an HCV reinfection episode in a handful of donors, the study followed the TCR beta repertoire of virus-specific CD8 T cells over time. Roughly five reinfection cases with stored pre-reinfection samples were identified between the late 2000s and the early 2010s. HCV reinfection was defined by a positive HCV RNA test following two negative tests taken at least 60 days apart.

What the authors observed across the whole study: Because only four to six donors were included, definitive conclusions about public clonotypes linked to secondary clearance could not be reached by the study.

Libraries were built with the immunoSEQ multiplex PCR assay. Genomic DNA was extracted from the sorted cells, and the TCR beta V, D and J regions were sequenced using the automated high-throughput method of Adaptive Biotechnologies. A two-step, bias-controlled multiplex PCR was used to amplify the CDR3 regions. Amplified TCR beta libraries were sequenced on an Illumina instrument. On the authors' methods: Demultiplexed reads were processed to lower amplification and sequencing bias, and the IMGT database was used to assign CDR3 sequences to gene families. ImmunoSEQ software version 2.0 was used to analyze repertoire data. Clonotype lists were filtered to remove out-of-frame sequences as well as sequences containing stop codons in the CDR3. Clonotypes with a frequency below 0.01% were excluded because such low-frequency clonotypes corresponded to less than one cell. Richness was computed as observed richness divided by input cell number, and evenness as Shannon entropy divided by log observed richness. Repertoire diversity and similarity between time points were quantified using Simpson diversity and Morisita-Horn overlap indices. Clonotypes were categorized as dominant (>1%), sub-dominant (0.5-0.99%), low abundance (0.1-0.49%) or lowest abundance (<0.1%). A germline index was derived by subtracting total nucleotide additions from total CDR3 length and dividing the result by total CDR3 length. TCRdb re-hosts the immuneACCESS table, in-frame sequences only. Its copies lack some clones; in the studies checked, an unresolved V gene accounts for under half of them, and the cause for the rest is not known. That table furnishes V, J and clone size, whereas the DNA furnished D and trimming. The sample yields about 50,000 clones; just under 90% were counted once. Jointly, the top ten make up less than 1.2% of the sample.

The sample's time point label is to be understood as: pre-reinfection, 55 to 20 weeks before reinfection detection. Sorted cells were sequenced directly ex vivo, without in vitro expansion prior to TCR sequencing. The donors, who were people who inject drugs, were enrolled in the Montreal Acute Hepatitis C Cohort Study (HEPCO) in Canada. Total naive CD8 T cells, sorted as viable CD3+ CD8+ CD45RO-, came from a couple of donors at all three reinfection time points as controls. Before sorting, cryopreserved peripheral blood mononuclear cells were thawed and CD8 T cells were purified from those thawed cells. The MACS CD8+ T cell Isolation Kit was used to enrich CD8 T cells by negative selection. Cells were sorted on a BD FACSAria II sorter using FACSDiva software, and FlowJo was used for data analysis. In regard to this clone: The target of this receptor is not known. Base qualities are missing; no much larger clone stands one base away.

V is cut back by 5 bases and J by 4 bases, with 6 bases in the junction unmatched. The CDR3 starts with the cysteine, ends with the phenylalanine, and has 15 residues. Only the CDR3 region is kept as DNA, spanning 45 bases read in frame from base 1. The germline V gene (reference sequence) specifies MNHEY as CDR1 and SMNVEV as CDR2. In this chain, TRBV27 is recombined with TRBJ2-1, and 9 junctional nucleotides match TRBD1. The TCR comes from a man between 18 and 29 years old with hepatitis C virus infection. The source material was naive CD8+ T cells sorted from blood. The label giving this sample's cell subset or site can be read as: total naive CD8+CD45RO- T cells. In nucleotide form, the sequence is TGTGCCAGCAGTCCGGGGACAGGGACTTACAATGAGCAGTTCTTC. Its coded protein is CASSPGTGTYNEQFF.